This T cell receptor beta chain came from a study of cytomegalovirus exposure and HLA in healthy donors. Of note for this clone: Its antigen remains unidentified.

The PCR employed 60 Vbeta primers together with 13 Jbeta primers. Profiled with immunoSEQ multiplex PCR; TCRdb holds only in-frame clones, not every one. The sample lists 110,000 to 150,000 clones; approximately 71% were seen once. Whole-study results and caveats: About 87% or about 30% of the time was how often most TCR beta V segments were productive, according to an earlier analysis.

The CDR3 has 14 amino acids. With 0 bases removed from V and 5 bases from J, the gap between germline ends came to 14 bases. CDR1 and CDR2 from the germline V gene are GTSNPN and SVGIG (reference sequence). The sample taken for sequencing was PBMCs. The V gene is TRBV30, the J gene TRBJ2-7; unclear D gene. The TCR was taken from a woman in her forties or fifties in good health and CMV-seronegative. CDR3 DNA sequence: TGTGCCTGGAGTGTAAGTGAGGTATTAAACGAGCAGTACTTC. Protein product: CAWSVSEVLNEQYF.